The T cell receptor (beta chain) under discussion was sequenced for a study of T-cell reconstitution after alpha-beta-depleted transplantation in children. Library preparation (for TCRbeta) was performed with unique molecular identifiers. TCRdb redid the calling of the PCR reads with MiXCR, one entry per CDR3 protein. The table shows about 420,000 distinct CDR3 sequences, with roughly 11% occurring only once. Sequences were derived from PBMCs from the stem cell graft donor, sampled from the stem cell graft. This clonotype originated in a human donor who donated a stem cell graft to a child with acute myeloid leukemia.

The CDR3 DNA reads as TGCAGTGCTATATTAGCGGCCACAGATACGCAGTATTTT. Its translation: CSAILAATDTQYF. V gene TRBV20-1 combines with J gene TRBJ2-3, with a weak D call TRBD2 (6 bases). CDR1 and CDR2 from the germline V gene are DFQATT and SNEGSKA (reference sequence). The CDR3 loop spans 13 amino acids. Trimming pared 4 bases from V and 2 bases from J, leaving 10 bases between.